The source of this T cell receptor beta chain is a study of cytomegalovirus exposure and HLA in healthy donors. In the study overall: The 95 to 150 validation repertoires, a later analysis reported, used the same platform as the approximately 700 first-cohort repertoires.

Unmatched junction bases numbered 6, after V lost 2 bases and J lost 4 bases. The CDR3 runs to 15 residues. From germline, CDR1 is SQVTM and CDR2 ANQGSEA. This table comes from immunoSEQ multiplex PCR, and its TCRdb copy is limited to in-frame clones, with some not included. The profile shows roughly 130,000 clones, more than 70% of them singletons. The donors were part of the approximately 130-subject validation cohort, which stood apart from the roughly 700-subject first cohort. This receptor was identified in a young man in good health and CMV-seronegative. The V call is TRBV29-1, the J call TRBJ1-4; 8 bases fit TRBD1. Specimen: PBMCs. The CDR3 is CSVESPGGYNEKLFF. The CDR3 DNA reads as TGCAGCGTTGAATCTCCAGGGGGCTATAATGAAAAACTGTTTTTT.